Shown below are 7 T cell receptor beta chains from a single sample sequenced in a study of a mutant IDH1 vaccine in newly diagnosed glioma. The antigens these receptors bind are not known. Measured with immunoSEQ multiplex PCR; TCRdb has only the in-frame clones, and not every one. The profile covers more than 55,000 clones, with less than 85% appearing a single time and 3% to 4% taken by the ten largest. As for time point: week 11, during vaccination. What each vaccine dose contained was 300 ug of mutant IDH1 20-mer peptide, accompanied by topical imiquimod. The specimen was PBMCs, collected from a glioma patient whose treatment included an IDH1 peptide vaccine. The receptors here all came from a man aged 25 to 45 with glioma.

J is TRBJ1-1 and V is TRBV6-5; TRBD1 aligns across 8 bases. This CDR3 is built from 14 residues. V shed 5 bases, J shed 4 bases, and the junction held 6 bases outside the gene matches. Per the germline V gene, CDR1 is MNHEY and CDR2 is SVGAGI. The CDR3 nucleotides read TGTGCCAGCAGTCCGCAGGGGGCGAGCACTGAAGCTTTCTTT. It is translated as CASSPQGASTEAFF.

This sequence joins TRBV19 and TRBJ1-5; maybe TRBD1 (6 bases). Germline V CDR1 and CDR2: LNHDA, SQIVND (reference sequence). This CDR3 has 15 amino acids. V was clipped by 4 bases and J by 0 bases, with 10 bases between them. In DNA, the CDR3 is TGTGCCAGTAGTACGCGGACAGTTAGCAATCAGCCCCAGCATTTT. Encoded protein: CASSTRTVSNQPQHF.

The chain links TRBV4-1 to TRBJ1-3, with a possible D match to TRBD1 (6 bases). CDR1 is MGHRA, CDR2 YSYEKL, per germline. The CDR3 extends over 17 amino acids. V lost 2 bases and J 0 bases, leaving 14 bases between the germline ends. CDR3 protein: CASSQITGPSSGNTIYF. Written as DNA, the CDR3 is TGCGCCAGCAGCCAAATCACAGGGCCTAGCTCTGGAAACACCATATATTTT.

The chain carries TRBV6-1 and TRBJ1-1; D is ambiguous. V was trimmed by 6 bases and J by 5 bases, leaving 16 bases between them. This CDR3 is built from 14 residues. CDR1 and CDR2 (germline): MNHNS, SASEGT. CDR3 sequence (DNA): TGTGCCAGCAGCACTCAGGACCCCGTGACTGAAGCTTTCTTT. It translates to CASSTQDPVTEAFF.

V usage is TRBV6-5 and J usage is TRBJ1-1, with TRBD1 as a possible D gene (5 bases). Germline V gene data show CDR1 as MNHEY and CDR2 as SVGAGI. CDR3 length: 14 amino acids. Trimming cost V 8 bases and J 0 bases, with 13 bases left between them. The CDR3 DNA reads TGTGCCAGCTCCTACGTGGGGGTGAACACTGAAGCTTTCTTT. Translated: CASSYVGVNTEAFF.

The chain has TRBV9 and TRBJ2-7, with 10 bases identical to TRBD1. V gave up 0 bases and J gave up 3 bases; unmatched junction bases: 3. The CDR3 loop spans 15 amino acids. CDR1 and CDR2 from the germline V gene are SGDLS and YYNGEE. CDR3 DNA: TGTGCCAGCAGCGTAGCGGGACAGGGGCTCTACGAGCAGTACTTC. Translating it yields CASSVAGQGLYEQYF.

The CDR3 DNA reads as TGTGCCAGCAGTTACGGTAGAGGGATGACCCCTGAAGCTTTCTTT. It encodes CASSYGRGMTPEAFF. V and J are TRBV6-5 and TRBJ1-1; D is undetermined. The CDR3 consists of 15 residues. CDR1 MNHEY and CDR2 SVGAGI come from the germline V gene. Trimming shortened V by 2 bases and J by 6 bases, and 16 bases separated the two germline ends.